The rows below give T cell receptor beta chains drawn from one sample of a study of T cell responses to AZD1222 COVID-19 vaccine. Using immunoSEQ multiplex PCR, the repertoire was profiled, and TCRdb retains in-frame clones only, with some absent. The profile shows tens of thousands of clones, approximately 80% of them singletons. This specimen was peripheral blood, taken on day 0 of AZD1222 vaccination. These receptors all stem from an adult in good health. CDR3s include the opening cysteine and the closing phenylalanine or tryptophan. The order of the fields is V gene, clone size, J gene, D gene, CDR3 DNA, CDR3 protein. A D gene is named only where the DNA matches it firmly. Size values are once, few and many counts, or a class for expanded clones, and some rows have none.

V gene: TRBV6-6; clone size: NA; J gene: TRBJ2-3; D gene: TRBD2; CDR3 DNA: TGTGCCAGCAGTCTCGGACTAGCGGGAGGGCCCCGGTCCACAGATACGCAGTATTTT; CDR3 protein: CASSLGLAGGPRSTDTQYF
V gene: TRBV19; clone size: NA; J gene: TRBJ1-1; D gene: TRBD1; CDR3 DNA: TGTGCCAGTAGTATAATAGGGGGCCTAGCTTTCTTT; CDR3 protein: CASSIIGGLAFF
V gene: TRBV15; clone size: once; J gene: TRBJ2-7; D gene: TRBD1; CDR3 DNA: TGTGCCACCAGCAGAGTTCGGGACAGGGTCTACGAGCAGTACTTC; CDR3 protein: CATSRVRDRVYEQYF
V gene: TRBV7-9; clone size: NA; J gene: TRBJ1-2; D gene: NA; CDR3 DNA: TGTGCCAGCAGCTTGACAGCCCAGTCCTCGGGCTACACCTTC; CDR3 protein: CASSLTAQSSGYTF
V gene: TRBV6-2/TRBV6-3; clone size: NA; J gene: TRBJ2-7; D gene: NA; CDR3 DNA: TGTGCCAGCACCCCACGTTTTGGTTTCTACGAGCAGTACTTC; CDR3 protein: CASTPRFGFYEQYF
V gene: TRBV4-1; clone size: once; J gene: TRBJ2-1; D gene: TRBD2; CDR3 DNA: TGCGCCAGCAGCCAGGGTAGCGGGAATGAGCAGTTCTTC; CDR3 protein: CASSQGSGNEQFF
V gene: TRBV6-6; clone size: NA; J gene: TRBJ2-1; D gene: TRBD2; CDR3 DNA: TGTGCCAGCCGGGTAGCGGGTTATAATGAGCAGTTCTTC; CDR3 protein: CASRVAGYNEQFF
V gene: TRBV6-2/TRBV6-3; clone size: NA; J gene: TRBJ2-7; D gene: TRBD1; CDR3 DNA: TGTGCCAGCAGTCGGACAGGATGGGTGGGCGAGCAGTACTTC; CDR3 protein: CASSRTGWVGEQYF
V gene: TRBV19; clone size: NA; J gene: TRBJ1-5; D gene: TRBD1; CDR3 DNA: TGTGCCAGTGCGACAGGGTGGGAGAGTCAGCCCCAGCATTTT; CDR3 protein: CASATGWESQPQHF
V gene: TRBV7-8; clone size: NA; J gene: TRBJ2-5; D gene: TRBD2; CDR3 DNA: TGTGCCAGCAGCCTGCGGACTAGCGGAATAAAAGAGACCCAGTACTTC; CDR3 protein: CASSLRTSGIKETQYF
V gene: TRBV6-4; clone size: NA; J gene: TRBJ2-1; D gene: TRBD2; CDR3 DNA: TGTGCCAGCAGTGACAGACTAGCGGGGGAAAATGAGCAGTTCTTC; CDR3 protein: CASSDRLAGENEQFF
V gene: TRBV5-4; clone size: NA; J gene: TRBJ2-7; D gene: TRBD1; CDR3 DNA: TGTGCCAGCAGCTCCATTGACAGGGGTGATACCTACGAGCAGTACTTC; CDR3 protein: CASSSIDRGDTYEQYF
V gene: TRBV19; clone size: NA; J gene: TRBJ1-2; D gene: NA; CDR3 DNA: TGTGCCAGTAGTATCGGGGGTTCTGGTGGCTACACCTTC; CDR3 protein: CASSIGGSGGYTF
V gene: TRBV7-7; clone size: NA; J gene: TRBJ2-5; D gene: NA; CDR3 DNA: TGTGCTAGCAGCCCAGGGAAAGAGACCCAGTACTTC; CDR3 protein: CASSPGKETQYF
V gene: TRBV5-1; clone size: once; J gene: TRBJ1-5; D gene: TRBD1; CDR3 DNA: TGCGCCAGCAGCTTGGAGACAGGGGGCGGTTCGAGCAATCAGCCCCAGCATTTT; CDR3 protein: CASSLETGGGSSNQPQHF
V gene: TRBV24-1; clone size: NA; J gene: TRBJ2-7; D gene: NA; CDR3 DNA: TGTGCCACCAGTGATACCCAGGGGGGGGGCGCCTACTACGAGCAGTACTTC; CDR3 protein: CATSDTQGGGAYYEQYF
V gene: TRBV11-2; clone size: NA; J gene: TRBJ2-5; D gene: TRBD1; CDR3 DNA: TGTGCCAGCAGCTTAAGGCTAGACAGGGTTGGGGAGACCCAGTACTTC; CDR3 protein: CASSLRLDRVGETQYF
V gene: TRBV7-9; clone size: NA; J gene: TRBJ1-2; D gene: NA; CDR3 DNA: TGTGCCAGCAGCCCACCGGTGGGCTATGGCTACACCTTC; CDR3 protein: CASSPPVGYGYTF
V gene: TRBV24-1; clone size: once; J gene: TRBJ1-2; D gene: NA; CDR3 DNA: TGTGCCACCAGTGAAGGCGACGTTAACTATGGCTACACCTTC; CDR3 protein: CATSEGDVNYGYTF
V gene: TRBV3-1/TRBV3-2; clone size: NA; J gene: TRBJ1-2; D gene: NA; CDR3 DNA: TGTGCCAGCAGCCCGCGGACCCTTTCCGGGGAGTTCTTC; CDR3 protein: CASSPRTLSGEFF
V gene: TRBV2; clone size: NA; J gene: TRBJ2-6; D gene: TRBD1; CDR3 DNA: TGTGCCAGCCTACAGGGGTGGGCCAACGTCCTGACTTTC; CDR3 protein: CASLQGWANVLTF
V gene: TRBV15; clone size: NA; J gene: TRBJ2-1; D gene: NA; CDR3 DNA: TGTGCCACCAGCGGTTCTTTAGGAACATACAATGAGCAGTTCTTC; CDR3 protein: CATSGSLGTYNEQFF
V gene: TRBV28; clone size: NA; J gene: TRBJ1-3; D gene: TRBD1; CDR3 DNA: TGTGCCAGCACTACGACAGGGTGGGGAAACACCATATATTTT; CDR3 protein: CASTTTGWGNTIYF
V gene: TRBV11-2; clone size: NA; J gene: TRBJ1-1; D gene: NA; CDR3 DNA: TGTGCCAGCAGCATATTACACCCCTCCCAGGGAGCTGAAGCTTTCTTT; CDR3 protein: CASSILHPSQGAEAFF
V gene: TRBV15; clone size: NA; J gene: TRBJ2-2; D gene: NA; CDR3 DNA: TGTGCCACCAGCTACATGAGCCCCGGGGAGCTGTTTTTT; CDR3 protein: CATSYMSPGELFF
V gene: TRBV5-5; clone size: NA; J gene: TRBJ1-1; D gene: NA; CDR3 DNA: TGTGCCAGCAGCCCCCCTTGGGACACTGAAGCTTTCTTT; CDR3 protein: CASSPPWDTEAFF
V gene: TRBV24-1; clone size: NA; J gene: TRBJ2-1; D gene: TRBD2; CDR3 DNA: TGTGCCACCAGTGATAGCGGGACCCGCTCCTACAATGAGCAGTTCTTC; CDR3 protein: CATSDSGTRSYNEQFF